The text below deals with one TCR beta chain. The entry originates in a study of CD8 T cells in Susac syndrome. The wider study: When their blood was taken, the Susac syndrome patients had either not yet had any therapy, were taking corticosteroids, or were taking intravenous immunoglobulin alone.

Negative isolation yielded CD4+ and CD8+ T cells, and FACS enriched TEMRA cells. The CDR3 is made up of 18 amino acids. V gave up 2 bases and J gave up 2 bases, with 22 bases separating them. From germline, CDR1 is KGHSH and CDR2 LQKENI. RNA, at about 0.5 to 1 ug, was reverse transcribed with random hexamers. TCRdb reprocessed the immunoSEQ multiplex PCR reads via MiXCR and lists one record per CDR3 protein. The data show 200,000 or so distinct CDR3 sequences, with almost 96% seen just once and 0.098% held by the top ten. The sample consisted of CD4+ T cells from PBMCs. This rearrangement joins TRBV18 to TRBJ2-7; a possible D gene is TRBD2 (5 bases). The source is a human donor with Susac syndrome. The CDR3 sequence: CASSPSPLARARAYEQYF. CDR3 coding DNA: TGTGCCAGCTCACCAAGTCCCCTCGCGAGGGCCCGGGCCTACGAGCAGTACTTC.